A single sample gave rise to the 17 T cell receptor beta chains below, sequenced in a study of OX40 agonist ivuxolimab in advanced cancers. TCRdb's table, derived via immunoSEQ multiplex PCR, lists solely in-frame clones and lacks some. The repertoire holds 40,000 or so clones, 65% to 85% seen once, with about 5% in the top ten. The sample here was CD4+ or CD8+ T cells sorted from blood, taken in a trial of the OX40 agonist ivuxolimab. Receptors originate from an adult with an advanced solid tumor such as melanoma, head and neck, liver or kidney cancer.

The genes are TRBV28 and TRBJ2-3; no definite D call. This CDR3 contains 18 residues. Trimming shortened V by 2 bases and J by 1 base, and 19 bases separated the two germline ends. CDR1 is MDHEN and CDR2 is SYDVKM in the germline V gene. CDR3 residues: CASSLPITVARGTDTQYF. In DNA, the CDR3 is TGTGCCAGCAGTTTACCCATTACCGTGGCTCGGGGCACAGATACGCAGTATTTT.

The chain joins TRBV7-8 to TRBJ1-6, with D perhaps matching TRBD1 (5 bases). This CDR3 is 14 amino acids long. CDR1 SGHVS and CDR2 FQNEAQ come from the germline V gene. Deletions cut 5 bases from V and 7 bases from J, with 12 bases between. This CDR3 is CASSHQGRNSPLHF. The CDR3 DNA follows: TGTGCCAGCAGCCACCAGGGTAGGAATTCACCCCTCCACTTT. The full variable domain, in which reference TRBV7-8 and TRBJ1-6 provide the parts outside the CDR3, is GAGVSQSPRYKVAKRGQDVALRCDPISGHVSLFWYQQALGQGPEFLTYFQNEAQLDKSGLPSDRFFAERPEGSVSTLKIQRTQQEDSAVYLCASSHQGRNSPLHFGNGTRLTVT.

The chain combines TRBV30 with TRBJ2-7, with 8 bases aligning to TRBD2. The J segment lost 4 bases and the V segment lost 4 bases, leaving 12 bases of the junction unmatched. Germline V gene data show CDR1 as GTSNPN and CDR2 as SVGIG (reference sequence). The CDR3 sequence is 15 residues long. In DNA form, the CDR3 reads TGTGCCTGGACGGGTGCAGCGGGAGTGGGGTACGAGCAGTACTTC. Translated: CAWTGAAGVGYEQYF.

Regarding this clone: A junction boundary mismatches the germline segment, possibly from a read error. The chain has TRBV7-3 and TRBJ2-7; D unresolved. This CDR3 comprises 13 residues. The V gene's germline CDR1 is SGHTA and CDR2 FQGTGA. In DNA, the CDR3 is TGTGCCAGCAGCATAACTTCAGGCAGCGAGCAGTACTTC. Encoded protein: CASSITSGSEQYF.

This chain links TRBV7-3 with TRBJ2-4, with unresolved D. CDR3 length: 15 amino acids. In germline, CDR1 is SGHTA, CDR2 FQGTGA. Between the trimmed V and J ends, which lost 1 base and 1 base, there was a span of 8 bases. The CDR3 is CASSLNPGAKNIQYF. Here the CDR3 DNA reads TGTGCCAGCAGCTTAAATCCGGGCGCCAAAAACATTCAGTACTTC. The complete variable domain, with remaining parts taken from reference TRBV7-3 and TRBJ2-4, reads GAGVSQTPSNKVTEKGKYVELRCDPISGHTALYWYRQSLGQGPEFLIYFQGTGAADDSGLPNDRFFAVRPEGSVSTLKIQRTERGDSAVYLCASSLNPGAKNIQYFGAGTRLSVL.

V and J are TRBV28 and TRBJ2-7; the D is unclear. CDR3 length equals 15 residues. Germline-derived CDR1 and CDR2 are MDHEN and SYDVKM. Trimming left V 7 bases short and J 3 bases short, with 19 bases between. In nucleotides, the CDR3 is TGTGCCAGCAAAGAGAGTGGGGTGGTGGTCTACGAGCAGTACTTC. Translation gives CASKESGVVVYEQYF.

This chain uses TRBV29-1 with TRBJ2-7; 12 nucleotides align to TRBD2. The CDR3 sequence is 13 residues long. Germline trimming cut 7 bases from V and 0 bases from J; bases unmatched to any gene: 1. Germline CDR1 and CDR2: SQVTM and ANQGSEA. The CDR3 nucleotides are TGCAGCGCGACTAGCGGGAGCTCCTACGAGCAGTACTTC. Its translation: CSATSGSSYEQYF.

The chain carries TRBV29-1 and TRBJ2-7; possibly TRBD2 for D (6 bases). CDR3 size: 14 residues. The V end lost 4 bases, the J end lost 6 bases, and 19 bases lay between the germline ends. Germline loops: CDR1 SQVTM, CDR2 ANQGSEA. The CDR3 DNA is TGCAGCGTTGTGGCTACCCGCGGGGTAAGCGAGCAGTACTTC. The encoded protein is CSVVATRGVSEQYF.

The V and J genes are TRBV6-1 and TRBJ1-4, with TRBD1 identical over 9 bases. Germline V CDR1 and CDR2: MNHNS, SASEGT. With 4 bases clipped from V and 6 bases from J, the junction kept 3 bases outside the gene matches. The CDR3 spans 14 residues. CDR3 nucleotide sequence: TGTGCCAGCAGTGGAGGGACAGGGTATGAAAAACTGTTTTTT. Its translation: CASSGGTGYEKLFF.

The rearrangement links TRBV19 to TRBJ2-3; a possible D gene is TRBD1 (6 bases). Germline V gene data show CDR1 as LNHDA and CDR2 as SQIVND (reference sequence). Trimming took off 3 bases at V and 1 base at J, with 14 bases between the two ends. This CDR3 spans 16 amino acids. The CDR3 spells CASSIGLGAGTDTQYF. CDR3 nucleotides: TGTGCCAGTAGTATCGGTCTGGGGGCAGGCACAGATACGCAGTATTTT.

This clone came up a few times. The chain links TRBV27 to TRBJ2-5, with D tentatively TRBD1 (5 bases). Deletions cut 5 bases from V and 1 base from J, with 20 bases between. This CDR3 has 17 amino acids. Germline-derived CDR1 and CDR2 are MNHEY and SMNVEV (reference sequence). The CDR3: CASSAASTRGPQETQYF. As DNA, the CDR3 is TGTGCCAGCAGTGCGGCCTCAACAAGGGGCCCCCAAGAGACCCAGTACTTC.

The rearrangement joins TRBV14 to TRBJ2-5; 8 positions agree with TRBD2. J was trimmed by 5 bases and V by 0 bases; bases with no gene match: 14. This CDR3 region has 18 residues. The germline V gene encodes CDR1 SGHDN and CDR2 FVKESK. CDR3 amino acids: CASSQDRGRLAGRETQYF. CDR3 bases: TGTGCCAGCAGCCAAGATCGGGGCCGGCTAGCGGGTCGGGAGACCCAGTACTTC.

This clone was detected once. This chain uses TRBV5-1 with TRBJ1-4; no firm D call. This CDR3 has 14 residues. V lost 3 bases and J 5 bases, leaving 11 bases between the germline ends. CDR1 and CDR2 from the germline V gene are SGHRS and YFSETQ. The CDR3 region is CASSSANPNEKLFF. The DNA for the CDR3 is TGCGCCAGCAGCTCCGCCAACCCGAATGAAAAACTGTTTTTT.

This clone was counted between two and nine times. The V gene is TRBV6-5, the J gene TRBJ2-2; D is perhaps TRBD2 (5 bases). V was shortened by 0 bases and J by 7 bases, with 12 bases between the two germline ends. The V gene's germline CDR1 is MNHEY and CDR2 SVGAGI. The CDR3 spans 15 residues. The CDR3 region has the DNA TGTGCCAGCAGTTACTCCCTCTTGGGGAGCGGGGAGCTGTTTTTT. Amino acid sequence: CASSYSLLGSGELFF.

This clone has a handful of counts. The genes are TRBV2 and TRBJ1-2; no clear D gene. Trimming pared 6 bases from V and 8 bases from J, leaving 13 bases between. From germline, CDR1 is SNHLY and CDR2 FYNNEI. This CDR3 spans 12 amino acids. The CDR3 loop reads CASRPTGNGYTF. The CDR3 region has the DNA TGTGCCAGCAGGCCTACCGGGAACGGCTACACCTTC.

This clone has just one count. This rearrangement joins TRBV6-4 to TRBJ2-2; perhaps D is TRBD1 or TRBD2 (5 bases each). Germline assignment: CDR1 MRHNA and CDR2 SNTAGT. Trimming removed 6 bases at V and 6 bases at J, with 14 bases between. The CDR3 covers 14 residues. The CDR3 region is CASSSYWGSGELFF. DNA of the CDR3: TGTGCCAGCAGCTCCTACTGGGGGTCCGGGGAGCTGTTTTTT.

V and J are TRBV6-5 and TRBJ1-1; TRBD1 matches 7 bases. Germline V gives CDR1 MNHEY, CDR2 SVGAGI. The length of the CDR3 is 13 residues. Unmatched junction bases numbered 8, after V lost 2 bases and J lost 11 bases. CDR3 sequence (DNA): TGTGCCAGCAGTTACGCAAGGGGGCGGAGGGCTTTCTTT. Its translation: CASSYARGRRAFF.